The 15 T cell receptor beta chains in this list originate from one sample, sequenced in a study of T cell responses to AZD1222 COVID-19 vaccine. Sequenced by immunoSEQ multiplex PCR; TCRdb stores in-frame clones only, minus some. The sample has more than 110,000 clones, about 91% seen once. The sequenced sample was peripheral blood, obtained on day 0 of AZD1222 vaccination. The receptors were sampled from an adult in good health.

The V gene is TRBV30, the J gene TRBJ1-2; 8 nucleotides match TRBD1. Per the germline V gene, CDR1 is GTSNPN and CDR2 is SVGIG (reference sequence). The CDR3 loop spans 15 amino acids. V was pared by 2 bases and J by 4 bases, with 9 bases of the junction left unmatched. CDR3 loop: CAWSTQGARSYGYTF. Written as DNA, the CDR3 is TGTGCCTGGAGTACCCAGGGGGCTAGGAGCTATGGCTACACCTTC.

The V gene is TRBV3-1 (or the pseudogene TRBV3-2), the J gene TRBJ1-2, with TRBD1 as a possible D gene (5 bases). CDR1 and CDR2 from the germline V gene are LGHDT and YNNKEL (reference sequence). The CDR3 is made up of 16 amino acids. The V end was cut by 1 base, the J end by 2 bases, with 14 bases between. The CDR3 protein is CASSQGSGTANYGYTF. CDR3 in DNA: TGTGCCAGCAGCCAAGGATCTGGGACGGCCAACTATGGCTACACCTTC.

The chain joins TRBV6-4 to TRBJ2-5; TRBD2 aligns across 10 bases. The V gene end was trimmed by 4 bases and the J gene end by 1 base; junction bases not matched to a gene: 3. Germline assignment: CDR1 MRHNA and CDR2 SNTAGT. This CDR3 has 15 residues. The CDR3 here is CASSVVAGGQETQYF. In DNA, the CDR3 is TGTGCCAGCAGTGTCGTAGCGGGGGGCCAAGAGACCCAGTACTTC.

This clone was seen a single time. The chain has TRBV5-1 and TRBJ2-7; 10 bases line up with TRBD2. V trimming: 0 bases; J trimming: 5 bases; junction bases outside the gene matches: 11. Germline CDR1 reads SGHRS; CDR2 reads YFSETQ. The CDR3 runs to 17 residues. The CDR3 spells CASSLVSGGRPGDEQYF. The CDR3 nucleotides read TGCGCCAGCAGCTTGGTTAGCGGGGGGCGCCCCGGGGACGAGCAGTACTTC. Using reference TRBV5-1 and TRBJ2-7 for the parts outside the CDR3, the full variable domain is KAGVTQTPRYLIKTRGQQVTLSCSPISGHRSVSWYQQTPGQGLQFLFEYFSETQRNKGNFPGRFSGRQFSNSRSEMNVSTLELGDSALYLCASSLVSGGRPGDEQYFGPGTRLTVT.

This chain uses TRBV21-1 with TRBJ1-3. TRBV21-1 counts as a pseudogene. The CDR3 spans 14 residues. The CDR3 bases are TGTGCCAGCAGCAAAAGGGTATCCGGAAACACCATATATTTT. Translation: CASSKRVSGNTIYF.

The V call is TRBV28, the J call TRBJ1-1; no clear D gene. CDR3 length: 18 residues. Germline V gives CDR1 MDHEN, CDR2 SYDVKM. V was cut by 4 bases and J by 0 bases, with 21 bases left in between. CDR3 protein: CASSCQPWVVEMNTEAFF. DNA for the CDR3: TGTGCCAGCAGTTGTCAGCCCTGGGTTGTTGAGATGAACACTGAAGCTTTCTTT.

CDR3 residues: CASSPFPPSGGAVGTDTQYF. CDR3 DNA sequence: TGTGCCAGCAGTCCCTTCCCCCCTAGCGGGGGGGCCGTGGGCACAGATACGCAGTATTTT. V usage is TRBV27 and J usage is TRBJ2-3, with 12 bases identical to TRBD2. Germline V gene data show CDR1 as MNHEY and CDR2 as SMNVEV (reference sequence). V gave up 5 bases and J gave up 1 base; unmatched junction bases: 16. This CDR3 comprises 20 residues.

The gene calls are TRBV28 and TRBJ2-7; 7 positions agree with TRBD1. Per the germline V gene, CDR1 is MDHEN and CDR2 is SYDVKM. The CDR3 runs to 15 residues. Germline trimming cut 5 bases from V and 2 bases from J; bases unmatched to any gene: 9. CDR3 sequence: CASSPQPGTAYEQYF. CDR3 in DNA: TGTGCCAGCAGTCCCCAACCTGGGACAGCCTACGAGCAGTACTTC.

V and J are TRBV5-4 and TRBJ1-3, with 8 bases identical to TRBD1. This CDR3 is built from 16 residues. The germline V gene encodes CDR1 SGHNT and CDR2 YYREEE (reference sequence). The V segment lost 0 bases and the J segment 1 base; nucleotides outside the gene matches: 3. In DNA, the CDR3 is TGTGCCAGCAGCTTGGGAGGGACAGGTTCTGGAAACACCATATATTTT. Translating gives CASSLGGTGSGNTIYF.

The chain is built from TRBV2 and TRBJ2-3; a weak D match, TRBD2 (5 bases). Trimming left V 2 bases short and J 4 bases short, with 19 bases between. The CDR3 extends over 17 amino acids. Per germline, CDR1 SNHLY and CDR2 FYNNEI. CDR3 sequence reads: CASSENRRLLIADTQYF. For the CDR3, the DNA is TGTGCCAGCAGTGAAAATCGGAGACTACTAATCGCAGATACGCAGTATTTT.

The chain uses TRBV12-3 or TRBV12-4 and TRBJ2-5; a weak D match, TRBD1 (6 bases). The CDR3 extends over 13 amino acids. V was cut by 7 bases and J by 1 base, with 10 bases left in between. CDR3 amino acids: CASTRTAQETQYF. CDR3 in DNA: TGTGCCAGCACCCGGACAGCCCAAGAGACCCAGTACTTC.

V usage is TRBV7-9 and J usage is TRBJ1-4; D ambiguous. This CDR3 is built from 16 residues. Germline V CDR1 and CDR2: SEHNR, FQNEAQ (reference sequence). Trimming stripped 0 bases from V and 5 bases from J, with 13 bases between. This CDR3 reads CASSLARNGFNEKLFF. CDR3 nucleotide sequence: TGTGCCAGCAGCTTAGCGCGTAACGGCTTCAATGAAAAACTGTTTTTT. Full variable domain (missing parts from reference TRBV7-9 and TRBJ1-4): DTGVSQNPRHKITKRGQNVTFRCDPISEHNRLYWYRQTLGQGPEFLTYFQNEAQLEKSRLLSDRFSAERPKGSFSTLEIQRTEQGDSAMYLCASSLARNGFNEKLFFGSGTQLSVL.

This clone was detected once. V gene TRBV3-1 (or the pseudogene TRBV3-2) combines with J gene TRBJ2-1, with TRBD2 identical over 9 bases. This CDR3 contains 17 residues. Germline values: CDR1 LGHDT, CDR2 YNNKEL (reference sequence). Trimming cost V 3 bases and J 6 bases; bases outside gene matches: 12. The DNA for the CDR3 is TGTGCCAGCAGCCATAGCGGGGTAGCGGGAGAAGGCAATGAGCAGTTCTTC. Residues: CASSHSGVAGEGNEQFF.

This rearrangement joins TRBV10-1 to TRBJ2-4, with D perhaps given as TRBD1 or TRBD2 (5 bases each). The CDR3 runs to 13 residues. The V end was cut by 10 bases, the J end by 6 bases, with 16 bases between. CDR1 is WNHNN and CDR2 is SYGVQD in the germline V gene (reference sequence). The CDR3 loop reads CATSGVQGNIQYF. In DNA, the CDR3 is TGCGCCACCAGCGGAGTCCAGGGAAACATTCAGTACTTC.

V is TRBV6-1 and J is TRBJ1-2; D gene unclear. The V gene lost 2 bases and the J gene lost 8 bases, with 24 bases spanning the gap. There are 17 residues in the CDR3. CDR1 MNHNS and CDR2 SASEGT come from the germline V gene. The DNA for the CDR3 is TGTGCCAGCAGTGAAATGGGCAAACGGCCCACTATCGGCGGCTACACCTTC. Protein: CASSEMGKRPTIGGYTF.